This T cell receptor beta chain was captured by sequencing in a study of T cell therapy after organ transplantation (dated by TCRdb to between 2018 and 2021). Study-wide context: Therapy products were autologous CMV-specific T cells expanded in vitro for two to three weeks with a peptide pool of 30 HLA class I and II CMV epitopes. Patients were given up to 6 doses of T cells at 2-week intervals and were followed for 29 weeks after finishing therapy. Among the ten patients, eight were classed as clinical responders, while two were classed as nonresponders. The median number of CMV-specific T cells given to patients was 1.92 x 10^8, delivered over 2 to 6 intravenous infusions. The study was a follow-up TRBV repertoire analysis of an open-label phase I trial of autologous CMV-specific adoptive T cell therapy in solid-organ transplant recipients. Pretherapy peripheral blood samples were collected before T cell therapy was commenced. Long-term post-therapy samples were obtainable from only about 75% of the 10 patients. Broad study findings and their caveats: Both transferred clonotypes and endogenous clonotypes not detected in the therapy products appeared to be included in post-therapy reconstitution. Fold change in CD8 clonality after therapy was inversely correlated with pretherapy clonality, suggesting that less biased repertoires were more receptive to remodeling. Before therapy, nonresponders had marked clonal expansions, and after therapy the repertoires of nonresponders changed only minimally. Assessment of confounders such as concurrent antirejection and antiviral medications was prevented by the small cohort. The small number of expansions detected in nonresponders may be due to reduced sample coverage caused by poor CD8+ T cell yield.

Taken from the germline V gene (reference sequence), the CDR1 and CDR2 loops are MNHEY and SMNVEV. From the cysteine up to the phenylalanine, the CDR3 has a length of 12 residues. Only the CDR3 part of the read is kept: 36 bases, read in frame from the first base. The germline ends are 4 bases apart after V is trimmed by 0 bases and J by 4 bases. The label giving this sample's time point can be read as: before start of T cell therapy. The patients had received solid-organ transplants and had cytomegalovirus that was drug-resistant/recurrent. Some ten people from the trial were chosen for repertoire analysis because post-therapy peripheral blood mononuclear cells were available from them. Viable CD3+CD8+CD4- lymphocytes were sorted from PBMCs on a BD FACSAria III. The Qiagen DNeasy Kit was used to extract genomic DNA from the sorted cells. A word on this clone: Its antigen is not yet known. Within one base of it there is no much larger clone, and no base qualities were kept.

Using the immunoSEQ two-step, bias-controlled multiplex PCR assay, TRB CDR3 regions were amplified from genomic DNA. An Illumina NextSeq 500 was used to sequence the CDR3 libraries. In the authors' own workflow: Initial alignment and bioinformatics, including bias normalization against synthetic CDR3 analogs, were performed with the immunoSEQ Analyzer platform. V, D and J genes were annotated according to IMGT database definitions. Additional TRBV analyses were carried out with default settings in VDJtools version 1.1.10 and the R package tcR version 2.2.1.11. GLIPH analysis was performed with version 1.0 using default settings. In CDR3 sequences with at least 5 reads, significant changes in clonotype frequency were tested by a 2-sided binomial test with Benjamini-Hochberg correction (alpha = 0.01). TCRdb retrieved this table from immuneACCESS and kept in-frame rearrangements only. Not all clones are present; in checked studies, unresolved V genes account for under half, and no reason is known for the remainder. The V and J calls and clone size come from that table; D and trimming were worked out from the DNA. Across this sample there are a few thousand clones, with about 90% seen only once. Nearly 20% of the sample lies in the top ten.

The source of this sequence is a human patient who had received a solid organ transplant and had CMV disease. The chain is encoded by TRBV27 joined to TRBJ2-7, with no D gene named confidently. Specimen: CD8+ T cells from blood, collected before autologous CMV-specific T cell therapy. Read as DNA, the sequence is TGTGCCAGCAGTTTATCGGGATACGAGCAGTACTTC. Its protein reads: CASSLSGYEQYF.